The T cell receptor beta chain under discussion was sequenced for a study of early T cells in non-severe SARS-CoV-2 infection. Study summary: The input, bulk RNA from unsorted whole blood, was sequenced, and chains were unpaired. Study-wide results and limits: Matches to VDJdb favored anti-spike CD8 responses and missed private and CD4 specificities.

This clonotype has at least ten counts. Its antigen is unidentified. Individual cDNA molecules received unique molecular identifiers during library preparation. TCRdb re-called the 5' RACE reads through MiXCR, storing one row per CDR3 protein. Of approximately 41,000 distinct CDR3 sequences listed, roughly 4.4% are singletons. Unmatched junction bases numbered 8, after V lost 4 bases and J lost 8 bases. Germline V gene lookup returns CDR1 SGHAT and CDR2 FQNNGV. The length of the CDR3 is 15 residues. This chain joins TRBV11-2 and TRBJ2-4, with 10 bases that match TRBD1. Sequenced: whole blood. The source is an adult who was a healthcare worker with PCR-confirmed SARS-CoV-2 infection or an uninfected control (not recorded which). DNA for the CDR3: TGTGCCAGCAGCTCCCTATCCGGGACAGGGGACATTCAGTACTTC. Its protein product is CASSSLSGTGDIQYF.